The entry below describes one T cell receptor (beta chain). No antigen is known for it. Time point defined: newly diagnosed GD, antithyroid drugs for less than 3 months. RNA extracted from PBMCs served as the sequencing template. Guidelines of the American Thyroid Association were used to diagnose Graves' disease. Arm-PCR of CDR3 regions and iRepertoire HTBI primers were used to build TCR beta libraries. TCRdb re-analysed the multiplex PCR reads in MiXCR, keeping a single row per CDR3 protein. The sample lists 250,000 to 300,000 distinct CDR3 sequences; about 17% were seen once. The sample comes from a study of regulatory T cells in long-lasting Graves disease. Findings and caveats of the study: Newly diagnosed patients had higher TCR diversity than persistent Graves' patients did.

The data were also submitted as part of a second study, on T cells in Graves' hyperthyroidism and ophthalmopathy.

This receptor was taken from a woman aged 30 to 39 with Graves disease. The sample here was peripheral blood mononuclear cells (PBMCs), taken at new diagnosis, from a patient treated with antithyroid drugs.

The CDR3: CASSQWGDTGTSGGRQYF. CDR3 sequence (DNA): TGTGCCAGCAGCCAATGGGGGGATACCGGGACTAGCGGGGGACGGCAGTACTTC. The chain joins TRBV4-2 to TRBJ2-7; TRBD2 matches 14 bases. The CDR3 spans 18 residues. CDR1 is LGHNA and CDR2 is YNFKEQ in the germline V gene. V lost 2 bases and J lost 9; bases outside the gene matches: 15.